The present entry profiles one T cell receptor (beta chain) with its context. Its antigen is as yet unknown. This sample was taken from a study of T cell clonotyping in hematopoietic cell transplantation. CDR1 MDHEN and CDR2 SYDVKM come from the germline V gene. V was clipped by 5 bases and J by 8 bases, with 18 bases between them. The CDR3 has 14 residues. Recipient blood drawn about 28 days pretransplant and days 30, 100, 180 after. Notes on the study in general: Cells were unsorted, so CD4 and CD8 contributions were not separated. Higher Inverse Simpson Index values in graft donor and pretransplant recipient predicted broader posttransplant TCR diversity.

Sequenced by immunoSEQ multiplex PCR; TCRdb stores in-frame clones only, minus some. The sample shows around 9,500 clones, 80% to 95% of them seen only once. The chain has TRBV28 and TRBJ1-1, with D possibly TRBD1 on 5 matching bases. Material: PBMCs, obtained 100 days after allogeneic stem cell transplant. The receptor was isolated from a male patient in his fifties who had an allogeneic stem cell transplant from a related donor, so T cells may come from the graft donor. Some clones in this sample may be carry-over from other donors' samples. Written as DNA, the CDR3 is TGTGCCAGCAGTCTCACCCCTACCGGGACCGAAGCTTTCTTT. Protein: CASSLTPTGTEAFF.